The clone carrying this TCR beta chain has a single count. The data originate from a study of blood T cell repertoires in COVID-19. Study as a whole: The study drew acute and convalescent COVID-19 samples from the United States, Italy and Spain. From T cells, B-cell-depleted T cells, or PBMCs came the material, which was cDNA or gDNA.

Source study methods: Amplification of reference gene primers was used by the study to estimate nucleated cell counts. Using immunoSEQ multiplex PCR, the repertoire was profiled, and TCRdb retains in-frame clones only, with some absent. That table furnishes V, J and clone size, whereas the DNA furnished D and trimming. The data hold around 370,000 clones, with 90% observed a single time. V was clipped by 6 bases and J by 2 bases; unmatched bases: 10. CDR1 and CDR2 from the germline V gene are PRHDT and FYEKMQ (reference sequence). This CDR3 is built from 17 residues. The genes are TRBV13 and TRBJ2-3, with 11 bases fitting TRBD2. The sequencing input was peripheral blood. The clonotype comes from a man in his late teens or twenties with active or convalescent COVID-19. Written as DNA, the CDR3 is TGTGCCAGCAGTTTATATATGACTAGCGGGAACACAGATACGCAGTATTTT. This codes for CASSLYMTSGNTDTQYF.